The 30 T cell receptor beta chains below come from one sample, sequenced in a study of Graves' ophthalmopathy and Graves' hyperthyroidism. For repertoire sequencing, the TCR beta CDR3 regions were amplified from RNA transcripts. Amplification began with first-round RT-PCR using HTBI primers, then second-round multiplex PCR was performed. TCRdb passed the multiplex PCR reads through MiXCR, listing each CDR3 protein once. This repertoire shows some 1.1 million distinct CDR3 sequences, 36% found once; its top ten account for more than 9.5%. Specimen: peripheral blood or thyroid tissue (not recorded which). All receptors come from an adult man with Graves' hyperthyroidism.

This clonotype was observed many times. This chain uses TRBV5-8 with TRBJ1-1; 10 bases are shared with TRBD1. The CDR3 runs to 16 residues. V lost 5 bases, J lost 0 bases, and 7 bases stayed unmatched. CDR1 SGHTS and CDR2 YDEGEE come from the germline V gene. The CDR3 coding sequence is TGTGCCAGCAGTCCTGGGACAGGGGAAATGAACACTGAAGCTTTCTTT. Translation gives CASSPGTGEMNTEAFF.

The chain combines TRBV7-9 with TRBJ2-7, with 14 nucleotides matching TRBD2. The CDR3 spans 16 residues. Germline CDR1 reads SEHNR; CDR2 reads FQNEAQ (reference sequence). Trimming removed 4 bases from V and 2 bases from J; junction bases left unmatched: 4. In nucleotides, the CDR3 is TGTGCCAGCAGCTCAGGGGGACTAGCGGGAGCCTACGAGCAGTACTTC. Its protein is CASSSGGLAGAYEQYF.

In its sample, this clonotype was seen many times. The junction does not match germline at one end; this may be a read error. In DNA, the CDR3 is TGTGCCAGCAGCCAACTAGACCAGCCCCAGCATTTT. Protein sequence: CASSQLDQPQHF. The chain joins TRBV4-3 to TRBJ1-5; D is undetermined. The CDR3 spans 12 residues. From germline, CDR1 is LGHNA and CDR2 YSLEER.

This rearrangement joins TRBV29-1 to TRBJ1-2, with D perhaps matching TRBD1 (5 bases). The V end lost 2 bases, the J end lost 4 bases, and 20 bases lay between the germline ends. This CDR3 has 16 residues. The germline V gene encodes CDR1 SQVTM and CDR2 ANQGSEA. DNA for the CDR3: TGCAGCGTTGAATTCGGGGGTACCTCAGGAGGCTATGGCTACACCTTC. As protein: CSVEFGGTSGGYGYTF.

This clonotype was seen ten or more times. V usage is TRBV11-2 and J usage is TRBJ1-4; perhaps TRBD1 as D (5 bases). V lost 3 bases, J lost 10 bases, and 15 bases lay in between. The CDR3 length is 14 residues. From germline, CDR1 is SGHAT and CDR2 FQNNGV. In DNA, the CDR3 is TGTGCCAGCAGCTTGGGGACCGGGGAGCGAAAACTGTTTTTT. This sequence encodes CASSLGTGERKLFF. The variable domain in full, completed from reference TRBV11-2 and TRBJ1-4, reads EAGVAQSPRYKIIEKRQSVAFWCNPISGHATLYWYQQILGQGPKLLIQFQNNGVVDDSQLPKDRFSAERLKGVDSTLKIQPAKLEDSAVYLCASSLGTGERKLFFGSGTQLSVL.

About this clonotype: A single base separates this from a much larger clone, so it may be a read error. This chain joins TRBV10-3 and TRBJ2-5, with unresolved D. This CDR3 comprises 13 residues. Germline V gene lookup returns CDR1 ENHRY and CDR2 SYGVKD. The V gene lost 8 bases and the J gene lost 1 base, with 11 bases spanning the gap. The CDR3 DNA sequence: TGTGCCATCCCGGAGAGGAGCCAAGAGACCCAGTACTTC. As protein: CAIPERSQETQYF.

This clonotype was observed at least ten times. V usage is TRBV6-6 and J usage is TRBJ1-3; D remains ambiguous. V was pared by 8 bases and J by 4 bases, with 3 bases between. CDR3 size: 10 residues. Germline V gene data show CDR1 as MNHNY and CDR2 as SVGAGI (reference sequence). In nucleotides, the CDR3 is TGTGCCAGCGAGGGAAACACCATATATTTT. Encoded protein: CASEGNTIYF.

The V gene is TRBV29-1, the J gene TRBJ2-5; 13 bases are shared with TRBD2. This CDR3 is 15 amino acids long. CDR1 is SQVTM and CDR2 is ANQGSEA in the germline V gene. Germline trimming cut 8 bases from V and 5 bases from J; bases unmatched to any gene: 11. DNA for the CDR3: TGCAGCACCGGACTAGCGGGGGTCTCGGCGGAGACCCAGTACTTC. Amino acids: CSTGLAGVSAETQYF.

The chain uses TRBV13 and TRBJ2-7; no reliable D call. The DNA end lines up better with TRBJ2-1; the J call may be wrong. The germline V gene has CDR1 PRHDT and CDR2 FYEKMQ (reference sequence). CDR3 length: 12 residues. The CDR3 DNA is TGTGCCAGCAGCTGGACCGCCGGGGAGCAGTTCTTC. This translates into CASSWTAGEQFF.

This clonotype was observed at least ten times. The chain combines TRBV6-1 with TRBJ1-1, with D hard to call. The CDR3 totals 14 residues. Trimming pared 7 bases from V and 5 bases from J, leaving 17 bases between. The germline V gene has CDR1 MNHNS and CDR2 SASEGT. The CDR3 loop reads CASTRVAGRTEAFF. CDR3 in DNA: TGTGCCAGCACTAGGGTGGCGGGGAGAACTGAAGCTTTCTTT.

This clonotype has ten or more counts. The chain links TRBV14 to TRBJ1-4, with 8 bases lining up with TRBD1. The germline V gene has CDR1 SGHDN and CDR2 FVKESK. The length of the CDR3 is 16 residues. Trimming cost V 0 bases and J 8 bases; bases outside gene matches: 8. CDR3 sequence: CASSQDWRQGSEKLFF. DNA for the CDR3: TGTGCCAGCAGCCAAGACTGGAGACAGGGGAGCGAAAAACTGTTTTTT.

This sequence joins TRBV7-9 and TRBJ2-7, with TRBD2 matching 10 bases. Germline CDR1 is SEHNR and CDR2 is FQNEAQ (reference sequence). Trimming removed 2 bases from V and 4 bases from J; junction bases left unmatched: 8. CDR3 size: 16 residues. CDR3 sequence reads: CASSLNLSGRSYEQYF. In DNA form, the CDR3 reads TGTGCCAGCAGCTTAAATCTTAGCGGGAGGTCGTACGAGCAGTACTTC.

Many counts were recorded for this clonotype. V is TRBV29-1 and J is TRBJ1-2, with D hard to call. The length of the CDR3 is 13 residues. Germline V CDR1 and CDR2: SQVTM, ANQGSEA. Trimming stripped 4 bases from V and 5 bases from J, with 14 bases between. CDR3 DNA sequence: TGCAGCGTTGTCTCCGGCCGACTATATGGCTACACCTTC. It is translated as CSVVSGRLYGYTF.

The rearrangement links TRBV5-1 to TRBJ2-6; D remains unclear. Germline V gene lookup returns CDR1 SGHRS and CDR2 YFSETQ. This CDR3 comprises 17 residues. The V gene lost 1 base and the J gene lost 2 bases, with 13 bases spanning the gap. Here the CDR3 reads CASSLTTDLTGANVLTF. CDR3 in DNA: TGCGCCAGCAGCTTGACAACGGACCTAACTGGGGCCAACGTCCTGACTTTC.

This clonotype occurred many times. The chain is built from TRBV10-3 and TRBJ2-3; 9 positions match TRBD2. The CDR3 extends over 18 amino acids. V was pared by 8 bases and J by 2 bases, with 17 bases of the junction left unmatched. Germline V CDR1 and CDR2: ENHRY, SYGVKD. In nucleotides, the CDR3 is TGTGCCATCCAGGGAGTGCGGGGGGGCCTGACTTCCACAGATACGCAGTATTTT. It encodes CAIQGVRGGLTSTDTQYF.

This clonotype has a handful of counts. The V call is TRBV30, the J call TRBJ1-1, with TRBD1 matching over 8 bases. The CDR3 contains 14 residues. With V trimmed by 3 bases and J by 6 bases, 9 bases remained unmatched. Germline V CDR1 and CDR2: GTSNPN, SVGIG (reference sequence). DNA for the CDR3: TGTGCCTGGAGCACAGGGGGATCAGGAGCTGAAGCTTTCTTT. Translation gives CAWSTGGSGAEAFF.

Concerning this clonotype itself: This CDR3 fails to terminate in the conserved phenylalanine or tryptophan, so it likely reflects a read error. Because the CDR3's place on the DNA is in doubt, the DNA is left out and the CDR3 is given as listed by TCRdb. This chain links TRBV7-8 with TRBJ1-1; the DNA was not compared with TRBD1, the D call given in the table. From its first to its last residue, the CDR3 has 8 amino acids. Germline V gene lookup returns CDR1 SGHVS and CDR2 FQNEAQ. Here the CDR3 reads CASSLGTE.

This chain connects TRBV7-9 to TRBJ2-1, with 9 positions matching TRBD1. The germline V gene has CDR1 SEHNR and CDR2 FQNEAQ (reference sequence). V shed 4 bases and J 8 bases; nucleotides not matched to a gene: 6. This CDR3 region has 14 residues. The CDR3 spells CASSSTTGGHEQFF. CDR3 coding DNA: TGTGCCAGCAGCTCCACCACAGGGGGCCATGAGCAGTTCTTC. The complete variable domain, with remaining parts taken from reference TRBV7-9 and TRBJ2-1, reads DTGVSQNPRHKITKRGQNVTFRCDPISEHNRLYWYRQTLGQGPEFLTYFQNEAQLEKSRLLSDRFSAERPKGSFSTLEIQRTEQGDSAMYLCASSSTTGGHEQFFGPGTRLTVL.

The chain uses TRBV9 and TRBJ1-1, with D hard to call. V was pared by 2 bases and J by 11 bases, with 10 bases between. The CDR3 has 11 amino acids. CDR1 and CDR2 (germline): SGDLS, YYNGEE. CDR3: CASSVDGDAFF. For the CDR3, the DNA is TGTGCCAGCAGCGTCGACGGGGATGCTTTCTTT.

This clonotype was seen many times. The rearrangement uses TRBV24-1 and TRBJ2-2; tentatively, D is TRBD1 (6 bases). Germline V gene sequence: CDR1 KGHDR, CDR2 SFDVKD. Trimming pared 7 bases from V and 7 bases from J, leaving 12 bases between. This CDR3 region has 13 residues. The DNA of the CDR3 is TGTGCCACCAGCGCAGGGGATGGCGGGGAGCTGTTTTTT. Amino acids: CATSAGDGGELFF.

Many counts were recorded for this clonotype. This chain connects TRBV9 to TRBJ2-5; TRBD1 matches at 9 bases. The CDR3 consists of 14 residues. V lost 3 bases, J lost 7 bases, and 7 bases stayed unmatched. The germline V gene has CDR1 SGDLS and CDR2 YYNGEE. CDR3 nucleotides: TGTGCCAGCAGCGCCGACAGGGGGGAAGGGACCCAGTACTTC. As protein: CASSADRGEGTQYF.

This clonotype was found many times. J is TRBJ2-7 and V is TRBV7-2; TRBD1 aligns across 9 bases. CDR1 is SGHTA, CDR2 FQGNSA, per germline. This CDR3 is 16 amino acids long. V lost 5 bases, J lost 2 bases, and 10 bases stayed unmatched. CDR3 sequence reads: CASSPLGQGKPYEQYF. The CDR3 DNA reads TGTGCCAGCAGCCCGCTGGGACAGGGTAAACCCTACGAGCAGTACTTC. The whole variable domain, filled in from reference TRBV7-2 and TRBJ2-7, reads GAGVSQSPSNKVTEKGKDVELRCDPISGHTALYWYRQSLGQGLEFLIYFQGNSAPDKSGLPSDRFSAERTGGSVSTLTIQRTQQEDSAVYLCASSPLGQGKPYEQYFGPGTRLTVT.

This clonotype has just a few counts. The chain uses TRBV7-9 and TRBJ2-7; a possible D gene is TRBD1 (6 bases). The CDR3 has 15 residues. The germline CDR1 and CDR2 sequences are SEHNR and FQNEAQ (reference sequence). Trimming shortened V by 5 bases and J by 0 bases, and 14 bases separated the two germline ends. The CDR3 sequence: CASSVSGTRSYEQYF. CDR3 DNA: TGTGCCAGCAGCGTATCCGGGACACGCTCCTACGAGCAGTACTTC.

This clonotype was counted at least ten times. J is TRBJ2-7 and V is TRBV20-1; D not certain. The CDR3 sequence is 15 residues long. Germline CDR1 is DFQATT and CDR2 is SNEGSKA (reference sequence). Trimming cost V 0 bases and J 5 bases, with 17 bases left between them. The chain's CDR3 is CSARDYGKGLDEQYF. The CDR3 region has the DNA TGCAGTGCTAGAGATTATGGGAAGGGTTTGGACGAGCAGTACTTC.

The CDR3: CASSLAGGLAGRVHKQYF. The CDR3 bases are TGTGCCAGCAGCTTAGCGGGAGGACTAGCGGGAAGGGTCCACAAGCAGTACTTC. The J gene is TRBJ2-7, the V gene TRBV7-8; 12 positions agree with TRBD2. J was trimmed by 8 bases and V by 0 bases; bases with no gene match: 14. This CDR3 is built from 18 residues. CDR1 and CDR2 from the germline V gene are SGHVS and FQNEAQ.

This chain links TRBV5-1 with TRBJ1-3; 8 nucleotides align to TRBD1. In germline, CDR1 is SGHRS, CDR2 YFSETQ. Trimming removed 3 bases from V and 4 bases from J; junction bases left unmatched: 18. The CDR3 is 19 amino acids. CDR3 region: CASSSGRQGNTPVGNTIYF. In DNA form, the CDR3 reads TGCGCCAGCAGCTCAGGCCGACAGGGGAACACTCCCGTCGGAAACACCATATATTTT.

The chain combines TRBV20-1 with TRBJ1-2, with a possible D match to TRBD1 (6 bases). The CDR3 runs 14 residues. CDR1 is DFQATT and CDR2 is SNEGSKA in the germline V gene (reference sequence). Trimming pared 6 bases from V and 6 bases from J, leaving 20 bases between. The CDR3 region has the DNA TGCAGTGCCAGTACCGGGGACACCGGTCATGGCTACACCTTC. Encoded protein: CSASTGDTGHGYTF.

The chain joins TRBV6-1 to TRBJ1-2; D uncertain. V was trimmed by 10 bases and J by 4 bases, leaving 10 bases between them. Germline CDR1 reads MNHNS; CDR2 reads SASEGT. This CDR3 contains 11 residues. The CDR3 sequence is CAITRVYGYTF. The CDR3 nucleotides read TGTGCCATCACTAGGGTCTATGGCTACACCTTC.

Comment on this clonotype: This may be a read error: a much more frequent sequence differs by one nucleotide. V gene TRBV9 combines with J gene TRBJ2-5; D is unclear. V dropped 0 bases and J dropped 0 bases, with 9 bases sitting between them. The CDR3 loop spans 15 amino acids. Looked up from germline, CDR1 is SGDLS and CDR2 is YYNGEE. CDR3 in DNA: TGTGCCAGCAGCGTAGATGGACGGAACCAAGAGACCCAGTACTTC. As protein: CASSVDGRNQETQYF.

This clonotype was observed at least ten times. The chain employs TRBV4-2 and TRBJ1-2, with D tentatively TRBD1 (5 bases). CDR3 length: 16 residues. CDR1 and CDR2 from the germline V gene are LGHNA and YNFKEQ. Trimming left V 3 bases short and J 1 base short, with 15 bases between. In DNA form, the CDR3 reads TGTGCCAGCAGCCACCTCAAGGGAGACAGTAACTATGGCTACACCTTC. It specifies CASSHLKGDSNYGYTF.